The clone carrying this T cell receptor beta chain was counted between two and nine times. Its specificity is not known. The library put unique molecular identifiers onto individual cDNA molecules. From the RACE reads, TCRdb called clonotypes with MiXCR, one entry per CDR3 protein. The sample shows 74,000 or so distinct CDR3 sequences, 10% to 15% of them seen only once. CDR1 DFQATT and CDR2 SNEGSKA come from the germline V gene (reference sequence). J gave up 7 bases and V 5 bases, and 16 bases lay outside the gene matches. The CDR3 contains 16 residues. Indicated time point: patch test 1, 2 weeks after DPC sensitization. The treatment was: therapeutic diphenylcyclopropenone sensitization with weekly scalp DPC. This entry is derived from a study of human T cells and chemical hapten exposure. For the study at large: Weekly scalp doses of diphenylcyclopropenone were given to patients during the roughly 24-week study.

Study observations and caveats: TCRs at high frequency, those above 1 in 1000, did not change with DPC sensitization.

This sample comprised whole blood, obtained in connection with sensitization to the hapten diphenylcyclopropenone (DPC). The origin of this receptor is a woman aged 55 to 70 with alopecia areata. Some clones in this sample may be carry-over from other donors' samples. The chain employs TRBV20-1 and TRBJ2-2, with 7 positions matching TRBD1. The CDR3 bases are TGCAGTGCTGAAGTCAGAGGCAGGGGGTCGAACGGGGAGCTGTTTTTT. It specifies CSAEVRGRGSNGELFF.